This T cell receptor (beta chain) was sequenced for a study of blood T cell repertoires in COVID-19. The V end was cut by 6 bases, the J end by 3 bases, with 11 bases between. Germline CDR1 reads MNHEY; CDR2 reads SVGAGI. The CDR3 contains 13 residues. Method: immunoSEQ multiplex PCR; TCRdb's copy keeps in-frame clones and lacks some. The profile covers nearly 250,000 clones, with roughly 86% appearing a single time and under 2% taken by the ten largest. The source is a woman aged 55-70 years who had recovered from COVID-19. The chain joins TRBV6-5 to TRBJ2-5; maybe TRBD1 (6 bases). Source material: peripheral blood. The CDR3 is CASSYRTEETQYF. The DNA for the CDR3 is TGTGCCAGCAGCTACAGGACAGAAGAGACCCAGTACTTC.